This record concerns one T cell receptor (beta chain) sequence. Its target is not known. The record originates from a study of blood T cells in healthy people across ages. V shed 5 bases and J 4 bases; nucleotides not matched to a gene: 6. CDR3 length equals 14 residues. Germline loops: CDR1 MNHEY, CDR2 SMNVEV (reference sequence). A J-beta primer mix and a sample-barcoded 5' primer were used in a second PCR of about 7 to 12 cycles. Every cDNA molecule bore a tag from a template-switch adaptor containing 12 random nucleotides. TCRdb independently ran MiXCR on the 5' RACE reads; one entry per CDR3 protein. Counted here are some 860,000 distinct CDR3 sequences, more than 55% occurring once; the ten biggest clones make up under 30%. The study's findings and limits: Both naive CD4+ cell counts and diversity were greater in long-lived donors than in aged donors.

The sample taken for sequencing was blood. The gene calls are TRBV27 and TRBJ2-5; TRBD1 aligns across 8 bases. The TCR originated in a man in his forties in good health. CDR3 amino acids: CASSLIQGGETQYF. The CDR3 nucleotides are TGTGCCAGCAGTCTGATACAGGGGGGAGAGACCCAGTACTTC.